This is a list of T cell receptor beta chains from one sample in a study of blood T cell repertoires in COVID-19. Profiled with immunoSEQ multiplex PCR; TCRdb holds only in-frame clones, not every one. The sample includes 200,000 to 300,000 clones, 75% to 90% seen only once; the top ten take 7.2%. The sequencing sample was made of peripheral blood. The receptors shown here come from a man aged 55 to 69 who had recovered from COVID-19. CDR3s include the opening cysteine and the closing phenylalanine or tryptophan. The D gene is left open where the match is weak. Size is omitted from some rows. Given values are once, few, many or a class for expanded clones.

j_gene,v_gene,d_gene,abundance,CDR3aa,CDR3nt
TRBJ1-4,TRBV28,TRBD1,NA,CASSSVTSQGAGFF,TGTGCCAGCAGTTCAGTAACCTCCCAGGGGGCCGGTTTTTTT
TRBJ1-5,TRBV2,NA,many,CASNIQTDQPQHF,TGTGCCAGCAATATCCAGACTGATCAGCCCCAGCATTTT
TRBJ1-6,TRBV27,NA,NA,CASSSPGYYSPLHF,TGTGCCAGCAGTTCGCCAGGGTATTATTCACCCCTCCACTTT
TRBJ1-2,TRBV28,NA,NA,CASSARQYYGYTF,TGTGCCAGCAGTGCCCGACAGTACTATGGCTACACCTTC
TRBJ2-7,TRBV10-3,TRBD1,NA,CAISEWGTGVSYEQYF,TGTGCCATCAGTGAGTGGGGGACAGGGGTAAGCTACGAGCAGTACTTC
TRBJ1-2,TRBV23-1,NA,NA,CASSQGVNSQNIYGYTF,TGCGCCAGCAGTCAAGGAGTGAACTCCCAAAACATCTATGGCTACACCTTC
TRBJ2-3,TRBV30,NA,NA,CAWSLWGQGDTQYF,TGTGCCTGGAGTCTGTGGGGGCAGGGAGATACGCAGTATTTT
TRBJ2-3,TRBV29-1,NA,NA,CSVLRGTSTDTQYF,TGCAGCGTTCTTAGGGGAACCTCCACAGATACGCAGTATTTT
TRBJ1-4,TRBV4-2,NA,NA,CASSPYRRAEATNEKLFF,TGTGCCAGCAGCCCTTACAGGAGGGCCGAGGCAACTAATGAAAAACTGTTTTTT
TRBJ1-4,TRBV10-3,TRBD1,NA,CAISDQGATNEKLFF,TGTGCCATCAGTGATCAGGGGGCGACTAATGAAAAACTGTTTTTT
TRBJ1-4,TRBV27,NA,NA,CASSLSMGDIKREKLFF,TGTGCCAGCAGTTTGTCAATGGGGGACATCAAACGCGAAAAACTGTTTTTT
TRBJ2-1,TRBV9,NA,NA,CASSVGSDSYNEQFF,TGTGCCAGCAGCGTTGGTAGCGACTCCTACAATGAGCAGTTCTTC
TRBJ2-7,TRBV5-4,NA,NA,CASSLEPGTYEQYF,TGTGCCAGCAGCTTGGAACCGGGGACCTACGAGCAGTACTTC
TRBJ2-3,TRBV7-6,TRBD2,NA,CASRSSGASTDTQYF,TGTGCCAGCAGATCGAGCGGGGCTAGCACAGATACGCAGTATTTT
TRBJ2-3,TRBV28,NA,NA,CASSLTGSASTDTQYF,TGTGCCAGCAGCCTCACAGGGAGCGCTAGCACAGATACGCAGTATTTT
TRBJ2-1,TRBV6-5,TRBD2,NA,CASSQGLAGGGRQFF,TGTGCCAGCAGCCAGGGACTAGCGGGGGGTGGGCGGCAGTTCTTC
TRBJ2-3,TRBV27,TRBD1,NA,CASRQTGAFLHDTQYF,TGTGCCAGCCGCCAGACAGGGGCTTTTCTTCACGATACGCAGTATTTT
TRBJ1-2,TRBV4-1,NA,NA,CASSQDSYYGYTF,TGCGCCAGCAGCCAAGACAGTTACTATGGCTACACCTTC
TRBJ2-5,TRBV9,TRBD2,NA,CASGGIAGTPGETQYF,TGTGCCAGCGGGGGGATAGCGGGGACCCCAGGGGAGACCCAGTACTTC
TRBJ1-3,TRBV7-9,TRBD1,NA,CASSRQGMSSGNTIYF,TGTGCCAGCAGCAGACAGGGGATGAGCTCTGGAAACACCATATATTTT
TRBJ2-5,TRBV2,TRBD1,NA,CASSRRDRVQETQYF,TGTGCCAGCAGCCGACGCGACAGGGTCCAAGAGACCCAGTACTTC
TRBJ2-5,TRBV5-1,NA,NA,CASSYSGTQETQYF,TGCGCCAGCAGCTACTCCGGGACACAAGAGACCCAGTACTTC
TRBJ2-5,TRBV3-1/TRBV3-2,NA,NA,CASSHKETQYF,TGTGCCAGCAGCCATAAAGAGACCCAGTACTTC
TRBJ1-2,TRBV4-1,NA,NA,CASSQDLGRGYGYTF,TGCGCCAGCAGCCAAGATTTGGGTAGGGGATATGGCTACACCTTC
TRBJ2-3,TRBV11-2,NA,NA,CASTTLRGGTSTDTQYF,TGTGCCAGCACAACCCTGAGGGGGGGGACTAGCACAGATACGCAGTATTTT
TRBJ1-2,TRBV2,TRBD1,NA,CASVQDRGGYTF,TGTGCCAGCGTTCAGGACAGGGGTGGCTACACCTTC
TRBJ2-2,TRBV18,TRBD2,NA,CASSLGLAGNTGELFF,TGTGCCAGCTCACTTGGACTAGCGGGAAACACCGGGGAGCTGTTTTTT
TRBJ1-5,TRBV20-1,TRBD1,NA,CSASFAGGDQPQHF,TGCAGTGCTAGTTTTGCAGGGGGCGATCAGCCCCAGCATTTT
TRBJ2-1,TRBV13,TRBD2,NA,CASSTGTSGSNEQFF,TGTGCCAGCAGCACCGGGACTAGCGGCTCCAATGAGCAGTTCTTC
TRBJ2-2,TRBV18,TRBD2,NA,CASSLGLATNTGELFF,TGTGCCAGCTCACTGGGACTAGCGACGAACACCGGGGAGCTGTTTTTT
TRBJ1-6,TRBV5-4,NA,NA,CASSRDGESPLHF,TGTGCCAGCAGCCGTGACGGGGAATCACCCCTCCACTTT
TRBJ2-2,TRBV14,TRBD2,NA,CASSPPGKRGTGELFF,TGTGCCAGCAGTCCCCCGGGGAAGCGGGGCACCGGGGAGCTGTTTTTT
TRBJ2-7,TRBV18,NA,few,CASSPSRGWEQYF,TGTGCCAGCTCACCAAGCCGCGGGTGGGAGCAGTACTTC
TRBJ2-1,TRBV9,TRBD2,NA,CASSGHSGGSSSYNEQFF,TGTGCCAGCAGCGGACACAGCGGGGGGTCTAGCTCCTACAATGAGCAGTTCTTC
TRBJ2-2,TRBV24-1,NA,once,CATSDRQGPNTGELFF,TGTGCCACCAGTGATCGTCAGGGGCCGAACACCGGGGAGCTGTTTTTT
TRBJ1-4,TRBV14,TRBD1,once,CASSVQGAANEKLFF,TGTGCCAGCAGCGTTCAGGGGGCGGCTAATGAAAAACTGTTTTTT
TRBJ2-7,TRBV11-3,NA,NA,CASSLRGGRNYEQYF,TGTGCCAGCAGCTTAAGAGGGGGACGGAACTACGAGCAGTACTTC
TRBJ1-5,TRBV9,NA,NA,CASSVGGGGNQPQHF,TGTGCCAGCAGCGTAGGGGGCGGAGGCAATCAGCCCCAGCATTTT
TRBJ1-1,TRBV2,TRBD1,NA,CASSPRGQGFSEAFF,TGTGCCAGCAGTCCCCGGGGACAGGGATTTTCTGAAGCTTTCTTT
TRBJ2-2,TRBV4-2,TRBD2,NA,CASSQDSGGGQNTGELFF,TGTGCCAGCAGCCAAGATTCGGGCGGGGGGCAGAACACCGGGGAGCTGTTTTTT
TRBJ1-1,TRBV19,NA,NA,CASKLNARGTEAFF,TGTGCCAGTAAATTGAATGCCCGGGGCACTGAAGCTTTCTTT
TRBJ2-7,TRBV2,NA,NA,CASSRSVVRAYEQYF,TGTGCCAGCAGTCGGTCGGTGGTTAGAGCCTACGAGCAGTACTTC
TRBJ2-3,TRBV27,TRBD2,once,CASSLGRGGSIDTQYF,TGTGCCAGCAGTTTGGGACGGGGGGGAAGTATAGATACGCAGTATTTT
TRBJ1-5,TRBV10-2,NA,NA,CASSVGTTNQPQHF,TGCGCCAGCAGTGTTGGGACAACCAATCAGCCCCAGCATTTT
TRBJ2-6,TRBV7-2,NA,NA,CASAEGSGANVLTF,TGTGCCAGCGCGGAGGGCTCTGGGGCCAACGTCCTGACTTTC
TRBJ2-3,TRBV19,NA,NA,CASSIARGHTDTQYF,TGTGCCAGTAGTATAGCGCGGGGCCACACAGATACGCAGTATTTT
TRBJ2-7,TRBV6-5,NA,many,CASSQTASYEQYF,TGTGCCAGCAGCCAGACTGCCTCCTACGAGCAGTACTTC
TRBJ2-3,TRBV13,TRBD2,NA,CASSPGASGGPNTDTQYF,TGTGCCAGCAGCCCTGGGGCTAGCGGGGGGCCAAACACAGATACGCAGTATTTT
TRBJ2-7,TRBV30,TRBD2,NA,CAWSVRTSGRVEQYF,TGTGCCTGGAGTGTAAGGACTAGCGGGCGGGTCGAGCAGTACTTC
TRBJ1-1,TRBV4-2,TRBD1,NA,CASSQRDRGDAEAFF,TGTGCCAGCAGCCAAAGGGACAGGGGGGACGCTGAAGCTTTCTTT
TRBJ1-2,TRBV6-9,NA,NA,CASSWGPRQSYGYTF,TGTGCCAGCAGTTGGGGCCCAAGACAGTCCTATGGCTACACCTTC
TRBJ2-1,TRBV7-9,NA,NA,CASSLARSGDEQFF,TGTGCCAGCAGCTTAGCGCGGTCAGGGGATGAGCAGTTCTTC
TRBJ2-1,TRBV28,TRBD2,NA,CASSSTGTSVVNEQFF,TGTGCCAGCAGTTCGACCGGGACTAGCGTGGTAAATGAGCAGTTCTTC
TRBJ2-3,TRBV5-3,NA,NA,CARSSVDTQYF,TGTGCCAGAAGCTCGGTAGATACGCAGTATTTT
TRBJ2-7,TRBV10-3,NA,NA,CAISERGGALAEQYF,TGTGCCATCAGTGAGAGGGGGGGCGCGCTGGCCGAGCAGTACTTC
TRBJ1-1,TRBV18,NA,once,CASSPLSRGTANTEAFF,TGTGCCAGCTCACCACTCTCGAGAGGGACTGCGAACACTGAAGCTTTCTTT
TRBJ2-1,TRBV20-1,TRBD2,NA,CSASDSGAVYNEQFF,TGCAGTGCCAGTGATAGCGGGGCCGTATACAATGAGCAGTTCTTC
TRBJ2-2,TRBV21-1,NA,NA,CASRPPWGDANTGELFF,TGTGCCAGCCGCCCACCTTGGGGGGACGCGAACACCGGGGAGCTGTTTTTT
TRBJ1-6,TRBV12-5,NA,NA,CASGLERHSPLHF,TGTGCTAGTGGTTTGGAAAGACACTCACCCCTCCACTTT
TRBJ2-7,TRBV5-1,TRBD1,NA,CASSLFWTGAYEQYF,TGCGCCAGCAGCTTGTTTTGGACAGGTGCCTACGAGCAGTACTTC